These 17 T cell receptor beta chains were all obtained from the same sample, sequenced in a study of blood T cell repertoires in COVID-19. The protocol was immunoSEQ multiplex PCR, while the TCRdb copy is restricted to in-frame clones and leaves out a portion. The data contain over 90,000 clones, more than 70% of them seen just once; the ten biggest clones take up 10% to 15%. The material sequenced was peripheral blood. The receptors come from a woman aged 55 to 70 in a cohort sampled during active or convalescent COVID-19.

This clone appeared once. This chain joins TRBV30 and TRBJ1-5; 10 bases agree with TRBD1. The V segment lost 3 bases and the J segment 0 bases; nucleotides outside the gene matches: 11. The germline CDR1 and CDR2 sequences are GTSNPN and SVGIG (reference sequence). CDR3 size: 18 residues. The CDR3 coding sequence is TGTGCCTGGAGAGGAGGGACAGGGGCTGTCTATAGCAATCAGCCCCAGCATTTT. Translating gives CAWRGGTGAVYSNQPQHF.

This chain links TRBV30 with TRBJ1-5, with D maybe TRBD1 (6 bases). Germline V lookup: CDR1 GTSNPN, CDR2 SVGIG (reference sequence). The CDR3 consists of 14 residues. Trimming removed 0 bases at V and 2 bases at J, with 8 bases between. The CDR3 coding sequence is TGTGCCTGGAGTGTAGAGGGGGGCAATCAGCCCCAGCATTTT. It yields the protein CAWSVEGGNQPQHF.

The V gene is TRBV5-4, the J gene TRBJ1-1; perhaps TRBD1 as D (6 bases). V was pared by 2 bases and J by 7 bases, with 15 bases between. Germline lookup yields CDR1 SGHNT and CDR2 YYREEE (reference sequence). This CDR3 has 14 amino acids. Here the CDR3 DNA reads TGTGCCAGCAGCTTCCCGGGCAGGGGCAGTGAAGCTTTCTTT. This encodes CASSFPGRGSEAFF.

V is TRBV28 and J is TRBJ1-1; TRBD1 is a possible D gene (5 bases). V lost 4 bases and J 3 bases, leaving 24 bases between the germline ends. The V gene's germline CDR1 is MDHEN and CDR2 SYDVKM. This CDR3 has 18 residues. The DNA of the CDR3 is TGTGCCAGCAGTTCGGCGGGGATGGGGAAGTCGGGGCACACTGAAGCTTTCTTT. Amino acid sequence: CASSSAGMGKSGHTEAFF.

This sequence joins TRBV28 and TRBJ2-3, with 16 bases aligning to TRBD2. The germline V gene has CDR1 MDHEN and CDR2 SYDVKM. V gave up 6 bases and J gave up 10 bases; unmatched junction bases: 19. This CDR3 region has 19 residues. CDR3 in DNA: TGTGCCAGCAGCCCCCCGGATCCGGGACTAGCGGGAGGGCGAGCGGCGCAGTATTTT. Translation: CASSPPDPGLAGGRAAQYF.

This clone occurred once. In DNA form, the CDR3 reads TGTGCCAGCAGCCTGGGGACTACTAGCGGCCTGGAGTACTTC. Its protein is CASSLGTTSGLEYF. The V call is TRBV11-1, the J call TRBJ2-7, with 8 bases identical to TRBD2. Germline loops: CDR1 SGHAT, CDR2 FQDESV (reference sequence). The CDR3 runs to 14 residues. The ends lost 5 bases at V and 11 bases at J; junction bases unmatched: 14.

This rearrangement joins TRBV29-1 to TRBJ1-4; D is undetermined. This CDR3 is built from 13 residues. Germline V CDR1 and CDR2: SQVTM, ANQGSEA. Trimming took off 5 bases at V and 1 base at J, with 8 bases between the two ends. CDR3 nucleotides: TGCAGCGTTTCGGGTCGAACTAATGAAAAACTGTTTTTT. This codes for CSVSGRTNEKLFF.

In this sample, this clone turned up a few times. V gene TRBV12-3 or TRBV12-4 combines with J gene TRBJ1-5; D gene unclear. This CDR3 contains 13 residues. With 1 base removed from V and 5 bases from J, the gap between germline ends came to 6 bases. The chain's CDR3 is CASSLDFDQPQHF. The CDR3, as DNA: TGTGCCAGCAGTTTAGACTTCGATCAGCCCCAGCATTTT.

This clone came up a few times. The rearrangement joins TRBV9 to TRBJ1-2; D uncertain. The V gene lost 0 bases and the J gene lost 2 bases, with 8 bases spanning the gap. Germline V gene lookup returns CDR1 SGDLS and CDR2 YYNGEE. This CDR3 region has 14 residues. The CDR3 region has the DNA TGTGCCAGCAGCGTAGAAAAGGAGAACTATGGCTACACCTTC. Amino acid sequence: CASSVEKENYGYTF.

The CDR3 region has the DNA TGCGCCAGCAGCTTGGTAGCGGAGAACACTGAAGCTTTCTTT. Its protein product is CASSLVAENTEAFF. The V gene is TRBV5-1, the J gene TRBJ1-1, with unresolved D. This CDR3 is built from 14 residues. Germline V gene data show CDR1 as SGHRS and CDR2 as YFSETQ. The germline V and J ends were trimmed by 0 bases and 1 base, with 7 bases remaining between them.

V usage is TRBV18 and J usage is TRBJ2-2; 9 nucleotides match TRBD1. The germline gives CDR1 KGHSH, CDR2 LQKENI. The CDR3 covers 14 residues. Germline trimming cut 8 bases from V and 4 bases from J; bases unmatched to any gene: 5. CDR3 nucleotide sequence: TGTGCCAGCCAATCGACAGGGGGCACCGGGGAGCTGTTTTTT. Translation: CASQSTGGTGELFF.

The V call is TRBV2, the J call TRBJ1-3, with D maybe TRBD1 (5 bases). The germline V gene encodes CDR1 SNHLY and CDR2 FYNNEI. This CDR3 region has 12 residues. The germline V and J ends were trimmed by 2 bases and 8 bases, with 7 bases remaining between them. Written as DNA, the CDR3 is TGTGCCAGCAGTGAAACGGGGGACACCATATATTTT. Translation gives CASSETGDTIYF. The full variable domain, its missing parts supplied by reference TRBV2 and TRBJ1-3, is EPEVTQTPSHQVTQMGQEVILRCVPISNHLYFYWYRQILGQKVEFLVSFYNNEISEKSEIFDDQFSVERPDGSNFTLKIRSTKLEDSAMYFCASSETGDTIYFGEGSWLTVV.

This chain connects TRBV3-1 (or the pseudogene TRBV3-2) to TRBJ2-1, with a possible D match to TRBD2 (6 bases). Germline V CDR1 and CDR2: LGHDT, YNNKEL (reference sequence). The V and J ends lost 5 bases and 5 bases respectively, with 16 bases between them. There are 15 residues in the CDR3. DNA of the CDR3: TGTGCCAGCAGCAGCCACGGCGGGGCCCACAATGAGCAGTTCTTC. The encoded protein is CASSSHGGAHNEQFF.

V usage is TRBV7-9 and J usage is TRBJ1-2, with TRBD1 matching 8 bases. Germline CDR1 and CDR2: SEHNR and FQNEAQ (reference sequence). J gave up 6 bases and V 5 bases, and 8 bases lay outside the gene matches. The CDR3 consists of 14 residues. DNA for the CDR3: TGTGCCAGCAGCCCAACAGGGGGGTTCCATGGCTACACCTTC. It specifies CASSPTGGFHGYTF.

The rearrangement uses TRBV30 and TRBJ1-4, with D possibly matching TRBD1 (5 bases). The germline gives CDR1 GTSNPN, CDR2 SVGIG (reference sequence). V lost 2 bases and J lost 0, with 10 bases in between. This CDR3 is 15 amino acids long. CDR3 DNA: TGTGCCTGGAGTCAAGGGGTCGCAACTAATGAAAAACTGTTTTTT. It encodes CAWSQGVATNEKLFF. The full variable domain, completed using reference TRBV30 and TRBJ1-4, is SQTIHQWPATLVQPVGSPLSLECTVEGTSNPNLYWYRQAAGRGLQLLFYSVGIGQISSEVPQNLSASRPQDRQFILSSKKLLLSDSGFYLCAWSQGVATNEKLFFGSGTQLSVL.

The chain uses TRBV7-2 and TRBJ1-6; D gene unclear. CDR1 and CDR2 from the germline V gene are SGHTA and FQGNSA. The CDR3 covers 14 residues. Trimming left V 1 base short and J 7 bases short, with 8 bases between. In DNA form, the CDR3 reads TGTGCCAGCAGCTTAGTTTCACAGAATTCACCCCTCCACTTT. Translated, it gives CASSLVSQNSPLHF.

This clone occurred once. DNA of the CDR3: TGTGCCAGCACCCCCCTGGGAGGGGCCCAAGAGACCCAGTACTTC. It specifies CASTPLGGAQETQYF. V usage is TRBV2 and J usage is TRBJ2-5; the match to TRBD2 covers 7 bases. V was pared by 7 bases and J by 1 base, with 9 bases of the junction left unmatched. CDR3 length equals 15 residues. The germline gives CDR1 SNHLY, CDR2 FYNNEI. Full variable domain (remainder filled in from reference TRBV2 and TRBJ2-5): EPEVTQTPSHQVTQMGQEVILRCVPISNHLYFYWYRQILGQKVEFLVSFYNNEISEKSEIFDDQFSVERPDGSNFTLKIRSTKLEDSAMYFCASTPLGGAQETQYFGPGTRLLVL.